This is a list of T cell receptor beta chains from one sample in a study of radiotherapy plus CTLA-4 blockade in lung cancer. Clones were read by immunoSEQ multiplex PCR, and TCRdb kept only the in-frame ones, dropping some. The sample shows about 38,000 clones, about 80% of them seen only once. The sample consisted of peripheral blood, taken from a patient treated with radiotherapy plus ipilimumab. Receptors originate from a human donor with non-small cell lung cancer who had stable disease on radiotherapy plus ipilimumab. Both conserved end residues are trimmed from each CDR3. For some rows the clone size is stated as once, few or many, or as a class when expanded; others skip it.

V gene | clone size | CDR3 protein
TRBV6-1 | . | ASFGAGSTDTQY
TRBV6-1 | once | ASSEGLGRGRGYT
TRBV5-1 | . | ASSSMGLSGNTIY
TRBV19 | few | ASSGTSNSGELF
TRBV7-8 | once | ASSLDSREWTEAF
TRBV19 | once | ASSIEAGLGTQY
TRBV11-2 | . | ASSLLAGGPYEQY
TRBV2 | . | ASKGQGPHGGELF
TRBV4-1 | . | ASSERGPDQPQH
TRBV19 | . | ASSSPPGTGSNQPQH
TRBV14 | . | ASSHGRGRSYGYT
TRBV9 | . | ASSVDISGGYGYT
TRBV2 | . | GGEGTSGGIYNEQF
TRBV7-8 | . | ASSLGPFAGNTEAF
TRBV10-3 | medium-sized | AISSGTTYEQY
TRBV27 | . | ASSWGAQNSPLH
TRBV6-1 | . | ASSERKGDYGYT
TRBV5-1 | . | ASSWGPTSPYT
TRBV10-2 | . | ASSPLAGGGTGELF
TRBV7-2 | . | ASSGGSYNSPLH
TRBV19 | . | ATKAHWAPWTSGSKAF
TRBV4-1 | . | ASSQSNQGVWNTEAF
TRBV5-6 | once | ASSLSLGGHGYT
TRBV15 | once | ATSLGIQDGETQY
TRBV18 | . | ASSPRGQLNTEAF
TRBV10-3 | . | AISDRPGTGGGYGYT
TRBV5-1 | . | ASSLGYGGGTEAF
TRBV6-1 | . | ASSRLAVNTGELF
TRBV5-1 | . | ASSPRGRGTEKLF
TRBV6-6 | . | ASTDTSGGAYEQF
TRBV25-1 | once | ASRDALKGYT
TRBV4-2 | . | ASSQGRDLWGTEAF
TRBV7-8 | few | ASSLGLGRTNEKLF
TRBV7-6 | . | ASSPGEGAYPDTQY
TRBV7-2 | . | ASSPTAAEQY
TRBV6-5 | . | ASSYSSRGVISPLH
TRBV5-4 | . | ASRAGASGISDTQY
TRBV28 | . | ASRSSQETQY
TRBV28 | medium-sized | ASSLGQGAGSPLH
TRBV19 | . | ATQGRLDDETQY
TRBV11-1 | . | ASSRDLNQPQH
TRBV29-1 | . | SVERANEQF
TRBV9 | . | ASSVVGGVDTQY
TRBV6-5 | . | ASSPKQGMNTEAF
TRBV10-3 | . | AISDRGYEQY
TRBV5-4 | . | ASSLGLNTGELF
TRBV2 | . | ASSRRESARYNSYEQY
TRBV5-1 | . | ASSPGQGANYGYT
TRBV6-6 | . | ASSYSPDGQPQH
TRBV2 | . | ASSEVGRSNQPQH
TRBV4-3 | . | ASSPDRGGNTIY
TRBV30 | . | AWIPPSNEKLF
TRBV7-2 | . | ASSLAGVREKLF
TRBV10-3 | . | AISERGDTGELF
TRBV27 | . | ATGGETQY
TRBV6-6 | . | ASSYGQETQY
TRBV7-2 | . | ASSLGGGGANVLT
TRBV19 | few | ATTRQGAGGANVLT
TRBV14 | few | ASSIRRTGNTEAF